The rows below give T cell receptor beta chains drawn from one sample of a study of T cell repertoires in cytomegalovirus infection. TCRdb re-called the reads through MiXCR, storing one row per CDR3 protein. The sample lists 170,000 or so distinct CDR3 sequences, approximately 15% occurring once. Sample: PBMCs. The receptors stem from a human donor in good health (CMV status not recorded). Some clones in this sample may be carry-over from other donors' samples. The CDR3 runs from the conserved cysteine through the conserved F or W. A D gene is named only where the DNA matches it firmly. Expanded clones get a size class; other rows say once, few or many, or leave the size out.

V: TRBV6-2/TRBV6-3
D: -
size: few
J: TRBJ2-7
CDR3: CASSYSRQSAYEQYF
DNA: TGTGCCAGCAGTTACTCGCGCCAGAGCGCCTACGAGCAGTACTTC

V: TRBV6-2/TRBV6-3
D: -
size: many
J: TRBJ2-1
CDR3: CASSAPTRPVF
DNA: TGTGCCAGCAGTGCACCGACGCGGCCCGTCTTC

V: TRBV12-3/TRBV12-4
D: -
size: many
J: TRBJ1-1
CDR3: CASSPLSVNTEAFF
DNA: TGTGCCAGCAGTCCGTTATCCGTGAACACTGAAGCTTTCTTT

V: TRBV25-1
D: -
size: many
J: TRBJ2-1
CDR3: CASSHSSSSYNEQFF
DNA: TGTGCCAGCAGTCACTCTTCAAGCTCCTACAATGAGCAGTTCTTC

V: TRBV29-1
D: -
size: many
J: TRBJ1-1
CDR3: CSVEPRAGGARAEAFF
DNA: TGCAGCGTTGAACCACGGGCGGGGGGGGCGAGGGCTGAAGCTTTCTTT

V: TRBV20-1
D: TRBD1
size: -
J: TRBJ1-2
CDR3: CSAIPLRDRDLANYGYTF
DNA: TGCAGTGCTATCCCTCTCCGGGACAGGGACCTTGCAAACTATGGCTACACCTTC

V: TRBV14
D: TRBD1
size: few
J: TRBJ2-1
CDR3: CASSPPGQGPYNEQFF
DNA: TGTGCCAGCAGCCCCCCGGGACAGGGACCCTACAATGAGCAGTTCTTC

V: TRBV28
D: TRBD2
size: many
J: TRBJ2-7
CDR3: CASSLRTGLAEDYEQYF
DNA: TGTGCCAGCAGTTTAAGAACGGGACTAGCGGAAGACTACGAGCAGTACTTC

V: TRBV12-3/TRBV12-4
D: -
size: many
J: TRBJ2-3
CDR3: CASSPDSPSDTQYF
DNA: TGTGCCAGCAGCCCCGACAGCCCCAGCGATACGCAGTATTTT

V: TRBV14
D: TRBD1
size: -
J: TRBJ2-3
CDR3: CAKGTGGCTDTQYF
DNA: TGTGCCAAAGGGACAGGTGGTTGTACAGATACGCAGTATTTT

V: TRBV25-1
D: -
size: -
J: TRBJ2-2
CDR3: CASSRTELNTGELFF
DNA: TGTGCCAGCAGCCGGACAGAGCTGAACACCGGGGAGCTGTTTTTT

V: TRBV10-3
D: TRBD1
size: many
J: TRBJ1-2
CDR3: CAIRIWTGDTGGYTF
DNA: TGTGCCATCAGGATCTGGACAGGAGACACCGGCGGCTACACCTTC

V: TRBV20-1
D: TRBD2
size: many
J: TRBJ2-1
CDR3: CSARDRLAGEFSEQFF
DNA: TGCAGTGCTAGAGATCGACTAGCGGGAGAGTTTAGTGAGCAGTTCTTC

V: TRBV5-1
D: -
size: few
J: TRBJ2-3
CDR3: CASSLVAGRTDTQYF
DNA: TGCGCCAGCAGCTTGGTTGCGGGCCGCACAGATACGCAGTATTTT

V: TRBV28
D: TRBD1
size: many
J: TRBJ2-6
CDR3: CASSPGTGFFDGANVLTF
DNA: TGTGCCAGCAGTCCAGGGACAGGGTTTTTTGATGGGGCCAACGTCCTGACTTTC

V: TRBV6-2/TRBV6-3
D: -
size: -
J: TRBJ2-1
CDR3: CACKLEGSMNEQFF
DNA: TGTGCTTGCAAATTGGAGGGGAGTATGAATGAGCAGTTCTTC

V: TRBV4-1
D: -
size: -
J: TRBJ2-7
CDR3: CASSHLDIPEQYF
DNA: TGCGCCAGCAGCCACCTGGATATCCCCGAGCAGTACTTC

V: TRBV4-2
D: -
size: many
J: TRBJ1-5
CDR3: CASSQDPTAHQPQHF
DNA: TGTGCCAGCAGCCAAGATCCCACAGCCCATCAGCCCCAGCATTTT

V: TRBV27
D: TRBD2
size: -
J: TRBJ2-7
CDR3: CASSPRGSIGYEQYF
DNA: TGTGCCAGCAGTCCGCGGGGGTCAATAGGCTACGAGCAGTACTTC

V: TRBV7-2
D: -
size: -
J: TRBJ1-5
CDR3: CASSNYGVQPQHF
DNA: TGTGCCAGCAGCAACTACGGGGTTCAGCCCCAGCATTTT

V: TRBV7-3
D: TRBD1
size: many
J: TRBJ2-1
CDR3: CASRDPGQGAEQFF
DNA: TGTGCCAGCAGGGATCCGGGACAGGGGGCTGAGCAGTTCTTC

V: TRBV10-3
D: TRBD1
size: -
J: TRBJ1-1
CDR3: CAISEGTGQNTEAFF
DNA: TGTGCCATCAGTGAGGGGACAGGACAGAACACTGAAGCTTTCTTT

V: TRBV7-6
D: TRBD1
size: few
J: TRBJ2-6
CDR3: CASSLGTGAGANVLTF
DNA: TGTGCCAGCAGCTTAGGGACAGGGGCTGGGGCCAACGTCCTGACTTTC

V: TRBV7-2
D: -
size: many
J: TRBJ2-1
CDR3: CASSPGGLLPTNEQFF
DNA: TGTGCCAGCAGCCCTGGTGGCTTACTACCTACGAATGAGCAGTTCTTC

V: TRBV28
D: TRBD2
size: -
J: TRBJ2-1
CDR3: CASSLGPSGRVVNEQFF
DNA: TGTGCCAGCAGTTTGGGGCCTAGCGGGAGGGTCGTCAATGAGCAGTTCTTC

V: TRBV7-9
D: -
size: many
J: TRBJ1-5
CDR3: CASSLGAELSNQPQHF
DNA: TGTGCCAGCAGCTTGGGTGCGGAATTAAGCAATCAGCCCCAGCATTTT

V: TRBV24-1
D: -
size: few
J: TRBJ2-1
CDR3: CATSDLRLGNEQFF
DNA: TGTGCCACCAGTGATTTGCGGCTTGGAAATGAGCAGTTCTTC

V: TRBV14
D: -
size: few
J: TRBJ2-7
CDR3: CASSQDRRTAYEQYF
DNA: TGTGCCAGCAGCCAAGATCGTAGGACAGCCTACGAGCAGTACTTC

V: TRBV4-3
D: -
size: few
J: TRBJ2-1
CDR3: CASSRGLSHNEQFF
DNA: TGCGCCAGCAGCCGAGGACTATCCCACAATGAGCAGTTCTTC

V: TRBV5-6
D: TRBD2
size: -
J: TRBJ2-5
CDR3: CASRLGVAGGGKETQYF
DNA: TGTGCCAGCAGGCTCGGGGTAGCGGGAGGTGGGAAAGAGACCCAGTACTTC

V: TRBV11-1
D: TRBD1
size: once
J: TRBJ2-2
CDR3: CASSSQTGAATGELFF
DNA: TGTGCCAGCAGCTCCCAGACAGGGGCGGCCACCGGGGAGCTGTTTTTT

V: TRBV5-6
D: -
size: few
J: TRBJ2-7
CDR3: CASSRQAYEQYF
DNA: TGTGCCAGCAGCCGACAGGCCTACGAGCAGTACTTC

V: TRBV12-3/TRBV12-4
D: TRBD1
size: -
J: TRBJ1-3
CDR3: CASSILGQGGNTIYF
DNA: TGTGCCAGCAGTATCCTCGGACAGGGTGGAAACACCATATATTTT

V: TRBV29-1
D: TRBD2
size: -
J: TRBJ2-6
CDR3: CSVGTSGSSGANVLTF
DNA: TGCAGCGTTGGAACTAGCGGGAGCTCTGGGGCCAACGTCCTGACTTTC

V: TRBV6-2/TRBV6-3
D: TRBD2
size: many
J: TRBJ2-1
CDR3: CASSFLAGGSSYNEQFF
DNA: TGTGCCAGCAGTTTCTTAGCGGGTGGAAGCTCCTACAATGAGCAGTTCTTC

V: TRBV12-3/TRBV12-4
D: -
size: few
J: TRBJ2-1
CDR3: CASSLTNTLNNEQFF
DNA: TGTGCCAGCAGTTTAACTAACACCCTCAACAATGAGCAGTTCTTC

V: TRBV5-1
D: -
size: few
J: TRBJ1-1
CDR3: CASSLAGYTEAFF
DNA: TGCGCCAGCAGCTTGGCAGGGTACACTGAAGCTTTCTTT